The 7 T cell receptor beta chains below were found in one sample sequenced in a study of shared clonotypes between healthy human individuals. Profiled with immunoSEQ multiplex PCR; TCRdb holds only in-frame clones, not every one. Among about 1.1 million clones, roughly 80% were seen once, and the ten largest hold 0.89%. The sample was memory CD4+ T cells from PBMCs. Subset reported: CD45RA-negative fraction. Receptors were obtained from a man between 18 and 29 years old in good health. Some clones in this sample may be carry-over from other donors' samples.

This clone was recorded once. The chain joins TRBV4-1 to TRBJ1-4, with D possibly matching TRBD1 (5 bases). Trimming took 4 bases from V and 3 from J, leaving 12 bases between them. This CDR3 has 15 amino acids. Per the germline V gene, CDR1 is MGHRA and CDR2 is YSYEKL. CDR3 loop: CASSLSRGANEKLFF. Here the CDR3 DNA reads TGCGCCAGCAGCCTATCCCGGGGGGCTAATGAAAAACTGTTTTTT.

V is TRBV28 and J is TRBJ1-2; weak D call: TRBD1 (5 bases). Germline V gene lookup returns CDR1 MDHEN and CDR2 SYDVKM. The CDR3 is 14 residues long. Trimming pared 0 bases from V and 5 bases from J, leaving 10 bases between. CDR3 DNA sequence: TGTGCCAGCAGTTTATGGCAGGGTACGTATGGCTACACCTTC. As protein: CASSLWQGTYGYTF.

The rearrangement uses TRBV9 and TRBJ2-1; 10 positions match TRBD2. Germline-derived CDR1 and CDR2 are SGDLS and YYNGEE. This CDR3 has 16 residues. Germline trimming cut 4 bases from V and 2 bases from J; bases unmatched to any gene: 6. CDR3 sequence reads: CASSPRLAGTYNEQFF. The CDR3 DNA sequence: TGTGCCAGCAGCCCCAGACTAGCGGGCACCTACAATGAGCAGTTCTTC.

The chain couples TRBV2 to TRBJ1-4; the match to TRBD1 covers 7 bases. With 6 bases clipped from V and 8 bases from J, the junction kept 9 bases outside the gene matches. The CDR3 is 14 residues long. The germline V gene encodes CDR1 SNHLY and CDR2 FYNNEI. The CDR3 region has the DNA TGTGCCAGCAGGGCGGGAGGGGGCGTAGAAAAACTGTTTTTT. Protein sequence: CASRAGGGVEKLFF.

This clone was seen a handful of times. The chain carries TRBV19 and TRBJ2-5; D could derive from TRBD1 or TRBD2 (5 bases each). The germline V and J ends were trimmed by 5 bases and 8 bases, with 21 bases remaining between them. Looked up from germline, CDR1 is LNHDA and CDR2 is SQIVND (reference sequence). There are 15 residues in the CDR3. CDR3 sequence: CASSPRDRTRSTQYF. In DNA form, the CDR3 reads TGTGCCAGTAGTCCTCGGGACCGTACCCGGAGTACCCAGTACTTC.

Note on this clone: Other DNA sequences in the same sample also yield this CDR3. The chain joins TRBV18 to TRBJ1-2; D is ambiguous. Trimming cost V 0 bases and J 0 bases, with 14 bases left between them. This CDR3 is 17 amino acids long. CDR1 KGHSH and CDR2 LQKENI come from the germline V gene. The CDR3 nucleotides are TGTGCCAGCTCACCACCGATGGCGGCGGCCTCTAACTATGGCTACACCTTC. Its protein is CASSPPMAAASNYGYTF.

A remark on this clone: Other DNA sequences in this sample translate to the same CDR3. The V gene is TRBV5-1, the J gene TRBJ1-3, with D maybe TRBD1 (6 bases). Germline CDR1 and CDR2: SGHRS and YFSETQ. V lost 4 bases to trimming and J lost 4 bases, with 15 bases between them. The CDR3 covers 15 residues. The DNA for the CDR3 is TGCGCCAGCAGCCTAGAGGGGGGCTCCGGAAACACCATATATTTT. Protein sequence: CASSLEGGSGNTIYF.